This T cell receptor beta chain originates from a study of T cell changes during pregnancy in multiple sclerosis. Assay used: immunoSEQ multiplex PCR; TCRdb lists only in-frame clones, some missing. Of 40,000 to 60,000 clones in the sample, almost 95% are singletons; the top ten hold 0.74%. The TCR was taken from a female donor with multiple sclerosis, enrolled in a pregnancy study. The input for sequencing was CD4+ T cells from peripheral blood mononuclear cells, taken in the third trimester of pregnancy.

Here the CDR3 DNA reads TGTGCCAGCAGCCCCGCGGGGGGCACTGAAGCTTTCTTT. As protein: CASSPAGGTEAFF. The chain combines TRBV7-9 with TRBJ1-1; a possible D gene is TRBD1 (5 bases). The CDR3 extends over 13 amino acids. Trimming cost V 5 bases and J 4 bases, with 11 bases left between them. Germline V gene lookup returns CDR1 SEHNR and CDR2 FQNEAQ (reference sequence).